The entry below gives a single TCR beta chain sequence along with its context. This entry is derived from a study of blood T cell repertoires in COVID-19. Clones were sequenced by immunoSEQ multiplex PCR, and TCRdb holds only the in-frame ones, with some missing. The repertoire has about 130,000 clones, roughly four fifths of them found once; the top ten carry 18%. Participants reported their clinical history, and cohort assignment relied on those reports. Trimming shortened V by 2 bases and J by 2 bases, and 6 bases separated the two germline ends. Germline CDR1 is KGHSH and CDR2 is LQKENI. CDR3 size: 13 residues.

Sequenced material: PBMCs or T cells enriched from blood (not recorded which). This sequence was found in a man aged 25-45 years who had recovered from COVID-19. J is TRBJ2-5 and V is TRBV18; the D is unclear. Here the CDR3 reads CASSPARQETQYF. CDR3 in DNA: TGTGCCAGCTCACCAGCCAGGCAAGAGACCCAGTACTTC. Using reference TRBV18 and TRBJ2-5 for the parts outside the CDR3, the full variable domain is NAGVMQNPRHLVRRRGQEARLRCSPMKGHSHVYWYRQLPEEGLKFMVYLQKENIIDESGMPKERFSAEFPKEGPSILRIQQVVRGDSAAYFCASSPARQETQYFGPGTRLLVL.